The sequence of this T cell receptor beta chain was determined in a study of T cell responses to AZD1222 COVID-19 vaccine. A remark on this clone: The target antigen is unknown.

Clones were sequenced by immunoSEQ multiplex PCR, and TCRdb holds only the in-frame ones, with some missing. The table lists about 110,000 clones, approximately 90% of them singletons. Study-level points and caveats: At study baseline, merely six AZD1222 recipients were seropositive. In a largely white British group with more females than males, clonal diversity was possibly underestimated. Spike-specific TCR depth and breadth grew after two AZD1222 doses. Every sample of the repertoires postdated the peak T cell response.

The specimen was peripheral blood, collected on day 0 of MenACWY control vaccination. The sequence came from an adult in good health.

The CDR3 bases are TGCGCCAGCAGCCAAGACAGGGGTTCGGACTACGAGCAGTACTTC. This sequence encodes CASSQDRGSDYEQYF. J is TRBJ2-7 and V is TRBV4-1; D is perhaps TRBD1 (6 bases). Germline-derived CDR1 and CDR2 are MGHRA and YSYEKL. The CDR3 has 15 residues. The germline V and J ends were trimmed by 0 bases and 3 bases, with 12 bases remaining between them.